This TCR beta chain was sequenced during a study of T cell responses to AZD1222 COVID-19 vaccine. Regarding the study as a whole: The repertoires were collected only after the peak T cell response. Females made up more of the donors, who were largely white British, and clonal diversity may have come out too low. Baseline seropositives among AZD1222 recipients totaled only five to seven.

On this clone itself: Its matching antigen is unknown.

Pooled in the analysis were second doses at about 4 or about 12 weeks. The CDR3 consists of 18 residues. Germline V CDR1 and CDR2: MGHRA, YSYEKL. Trimming took 4 bases from V and 2 from J; bases not matched to a gene: 11. Using immunoSEQ multiplex PCR, the repertoire was profiled, and TCRdb retains in-frame clones only, with some absent. Of fewer than 130,000 clones listed, over 90% are singletons. This sequence originates from an adult who received the AZD1222 COVID-19 vaccine. J is TRBJ1-1 and V is TRBV4-1, with TRBD1 matching 12 bases. The sample here was peripheral blood, taken 28 days after the second AZD1222 dose. The CDR3: CASSPLRGQGATNTEAFF. CDR3 nucleotide sequence: TGCGCCAGCAGCCCCCTGAGGGGACAGGGGGCGACTAACACTGAAGCTTTCTTT.